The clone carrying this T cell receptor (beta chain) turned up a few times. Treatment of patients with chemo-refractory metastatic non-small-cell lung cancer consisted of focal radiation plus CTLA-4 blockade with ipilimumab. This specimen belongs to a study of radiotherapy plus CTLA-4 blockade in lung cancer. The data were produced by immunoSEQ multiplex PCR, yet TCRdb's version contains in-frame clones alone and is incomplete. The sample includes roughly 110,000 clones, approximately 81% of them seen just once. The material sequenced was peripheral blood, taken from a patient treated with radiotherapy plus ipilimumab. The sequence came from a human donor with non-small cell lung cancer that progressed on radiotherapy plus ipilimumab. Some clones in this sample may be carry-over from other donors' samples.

The CDR3 nucleotides are TGCGCCAGCAGCTTGGGGACAGGGGGAGAAAAACTGTTTTTT. Translating gives CASSLGTGGEKLFF. The V call is TRBV5-1, the J call TRBJ1-4, with 10 bases matching TRBD1. This CDR3 has 14 residues. V was clipped by 0 bases and J by 8 bases; unmatched bases: 1. Per germline, CDR1 SGHRS and CDR2 YFSETQ. Full variable domain (missing parts from reference TRBV5-1 and TRBJ1-4): KAGVTQTPRYLIKTRGQQVTLSCSPISGHRSVSWYQQTPGQGLQFLFEYFSETQRNKGNFPGRFSGRQFSNSRSEMNVSTLELGDSALYLCASSLGTGGEKLFFGSGTQLSVL.